The 27 T cell receptor beta chains in this list originate from one sample, sequenced in a study of cytomegalovirus exposure and HLA in healthy donors. This PCR relied on a set of 60 Vbeta primers and 13 Jbeta primers. Generated by immunoSEQ multiplex PCR, the TCRdb table keeps only in-frame clones and is missing some. The sample shows 95,000 to 150,000 clones, roughly three fifths of them seen only once. The source material was PBMCs. These receptors were collected from a man in his forties in good health and CMV-seropositive.

This chain joins TRBV18 and TRBJ2-1, with a weak D call TRBD2 (6 bases). Per the germline V gene, CDR1 is KGHSH and CDR2 is LQKENI. Trimming pared 4 bases from V and 4 bases from J, leaving 14 bases between. The CDR3 is 15 amino acids. The CDR3 is CASSLEGNMYNEQFF. CDR3 DNA: TGTGCCAGCTCACTGGAGGGAAACATGTACAATGAGCAGTTCTTC.

The chain combines TRBV7-2 with TRBJ2-7, with 10 bases matching TRBD1. Germline V gene data show CDR1 as SGHTA and CDR2 as FQGNSA. This CDR3 is 17 amino acids long. After removal of 5 bases from V and 1 base from J, the junction contained 11 bases not matched to a gene. The CDR3 bases are TGTGCCAGCAGCCAGGGAGCATCGGGACAGGGGTCCTACGAGCAGTACTTC. Its protein product is CASSQGASGQGSYEQYF. The whole variable domain, remainder taken from reference TRBV7-2 and TRBJ2-7, is GAGVSQSPSNKVTEKGKDVELRCDPISGHTALYWYRQSLGQGLEFLIYFQGNSAPDKSGLPSDRFSAERTGGSVSTLTIQRTQQEDSAVYLCASSQGASGQGSYEQYFGPGTRLTVT.

The genes are TRBV19 and TRBJ2-5; D may be TRBD2 (5 bases). This CDR3 contains 15 residues. Germline V CDR1 and CDR2: LNHDA, SQIVND (reference sequence). Trimming cost V 3 bases and J 7 bases, with 18 bases left between them. Here the CDR3 reads CASSISTGSVMTQYF. The CDR3 region has the DNA TGTGCCAGTAGTATCTCGACCGGTAGCGTTATGACCCAGTACTTC. Combining the CDR3 with reference TRBV19 and TRBJ2-5 gives the whole variable domain DGGITQSPKYLFRKEGQNVTLSCEQNLNHDAMYWYRQDPGQGLRLIYYSQIVNDFQKGDIAEGYSVSREKKESFPLTVTSAQKNPTAFYLCASSISTGSVMTQYFGPGTRLLVL.

This chain joins TRBV2 and TRBJ2-5; possible D gene TRBD2, 6 bases. Trimming stripped 0 bases from V and 5 bases from J, with 13 bases between. Germline loops: CDR1 SNHLY, CDR2 FYNNEI. The CDR3 contains 15 residues. The CDR3 sequence is CASSEAGGPGETQYF. CDR3 nucleotides: TGTGCCAGCAGTGAAGCGGGGGGTCCCGGTGAGACCCAGTACTTC. The complete variable domain, with remaining parts taken from reference TRBV2 and TRBJ2-5, reads EPEVTQTPSHQVTQMGQEVILRCVPISNHLYFYWYRQILGQKVEFLVSFYNNEISEKSEIFDDQFSVERPDGSNFTLKIRSTKLEDSAMYFCASSEAGGPGETQYFGPGTRLLVL.

This clone was counted a few times. The chain employs TRBV15 and TRBJ1-1; TRBD1 aligns across 9 bases. Per germline, CDR1 LNHNV and CDR2 YYDKDF (reference sequence). The J segment lost 2 bases and the V segment lost 1 base, leaving 8 bases of the junction unmatched. The CDR3 length is 17 residues. The CDR3 sequence is CATSRGGQGYGNTEAFF. For the CDR3, the DNA is TGTGCCACCAGCAGAGGAGGACAGGGGTATGGAAACACTGAAGCTTTCTTT.

V usage is TRBV10-1 and J usage is TRBJ1-1; D is undetermined. In germline, CDR1 is WNHNN, CDR2 SYGVQD (reference sequence). V lost 0 bases and J 11 bases, leaving 13 bases between the germline ends. CDR3 length equals 13 residues. The CDR3 protein is CASSESGPNRAFF. The DNA for the CDR3 is TGCGCCAGCAGTGAGTCCGGTCCCAATCGGGCTTTCTTT.

This clone has a handful of counts. V usage is TRBV28 and J usage is TRBJ2-7; 10 bases agree with TRBD1. From germline, CDR1 is MDHEN and CDR2 SYDVKM. V lost 3 bases to trimming and J lost 4 bases; unmatched junction nucleotides: 6. CDR3 length: 15 residues. The CDR3 here is CASSLIGTGAYEQYF. In nucleotides, the CDR3 is TGTGCCAGCAGTTTGATTGGGACAGGGGCGTACGAGCAGTACTTC.

This clone was seen more than once but under ten times. This chain uses TRBV7-2 with TRBJ1-1, with 7 bases fitting TRBD1. Germline CDR1 SGHTA, CDR2 FQGNSA. The CDR3 runs to 14 residues. Trimming at V came to 4 bases and at J to 4 bases, leaving 6 bases not matched to a gene. CDR3 sequence reads: CASSWTTGSTEAFF. CDR3 DNA sequence: TGTGCCAGCAGCTGGACGACAGGGTCCACTGAAGCTTTCTTT.

The chain combines TRBV9 with TRBJ2-3, with TRBD2 as a possible D gene (6 bases). Per germline, CDR1 SGDLS and CDR2 YYNGEE. V was shortened by 0 bases and J by 1 base, with 9 bases between the two germline ends. The CDR3 is 15 residues long. Here the CDR3 DNA reads TGTGCCAGCAGCGTAGAGGGAGGCCGCACAGATACGCAGTATTTT. As protein: CASSVEGGRTDTQYF.

The chain couples TRBV27 to TRBJ2-5; D is possibly TRBD2 (6 bases). Germline CDR1 and CDR2: MNHEY and SMNVEV (reference sequence). The CDR3 is 14 residues long. V was trimmed by 8 bases and J by 5 bases, leaving 18 bases between them. CDR3 residues: CASSHTGVGETQYF. The DNA of the CDR3 is TGTGCCAGCTCCCACACGGGGGTCGGGGAGACCCAGTACTTC.

The rearrangement joins TRBV30 to TRBJ1-5; 8 bases line up with TRBD1. The CDR3 runs 16 residues. V lost 0 bases to trimming and J lost 7 bases; unmatched junction nucleotides: 11. Germline CDR1 and CDR2: GTSNPN and SVGIG (reference sequence). The CDR3 spells CAWSVRAGGGHQPQHF. As DNA, the CDR3 is TGTGCCTGGAGTGTACGCGCAGGGGGCGGACACCAGCCCCAGCATTTT.

V usage is TRBV4-1 and J usage is TRBJ1-2, with TRBD1 matching over 8 bases. Germline lookup yields CDR1 MGHRA and CDR2 YSYEKL. The ends lost 0 bases at V and 5 bases at J; junction bases unmatched: 8. This CDR3 has 16 residues. Here the CDR3 DNA reads TGCGCCAGCAGCCAAGAGCAACAGGGGGTGGGGTATGGCTACACCTTC. Amino acids: CASSQEQQGVGYGYTF.

This chain connects TRBV30 to TRBJ1-2; a weak D match, TRBD1 (6 bases). This CDR3 comprises 13 residues. Germline V lookup: CDR1 GTSNPN, CDR2 SVGIG (reference sequence). Trimming removed 1 base from V and 11 bases from J, with 17 bases in between. CDR3 protein: CAWSARGGTSYTF. The DNA of the CDR3 is TGTGCCTGGAGTGCGAGGGGGGGAACCTCATACACCTTC.

In its sample, this clone was seen once. The V and J genes are TRBV7-2 and TRBJ2-5; 12 nucleotides line up with TRBD2. The CDR3 consists of 16 residues. CDR1 and CDR2 from the germline V gene are SGHTA and FQGNSA. The J segment lost 1 base and the V segment lost 0 bases, leaving 0 bases of the junction unmatched. The CDR3 DNA is TGTGCCAGCAGCTTAGCGACTAGCGGGGGCCAAGAGACCCAGTACTTC. Translating it yields CASSLATSGGQETQYF. Combining the CDR3 with reference TRBV7-2 and TRBJ2-5 gives the whole variable domain GAGVSQSPSNKVTEKGKDVELRCDPISGHTALYWYRQSLGQGLEFLIYFQGNSAPDKSGLPSDRFSAERTGGSVSTLTIQRTQQEDSAVYLCASSLATSGGQETQYFGPGTRLLVL.

V is TRBV6-5 and J is TRBJ1-5; no clear D. The ends were cut back, 5 bases at V and 4 bases at J, with 9 bases in the middle. The CDR3 has 13 residues. Per germline, CDR1 MNHEY and CDR2 SVGAGI. CDR3 coding DNA: TGTGCCAGCAGTCCCGGACTGAATCAGCCCCAGCATTTT. It yields the protein CASSPGLNQPQHF.

The V gene is TRBV10-2, the J gene TRBJ2-2; D not certain. CDR3 size: 15 residues. Germline CDR1 is WSHSY and CDR2 is SAAADI. The V and J ends lost 3 bases and 2 bases respectively, with 10 bases between them. The CDR3 DNA is TGCGCCAGCAGTGACGACGACATAAACACCGGGGAGCTGTTTTTT. Its protein is CASSDDDINTGELFF.

This sequence joins TRBV6-5 and TRBJ2-5, with a possible D match to TRBD2 (5 bases). Near its end, the DNA agrees better with TRBJ2-7, so the J call may be wrong. The CDR3 consists of 14 residues. Germline loops: CDR1 MNHEY, CDR2 SVGAGI. The CDR3 region has the DNA TGTGCCAGCAGTTACGCGGGCGGGTCCTACGAGCAGTACTTC. As protein: CASSYAGGSYEQYF.

V and J are TRBV20-1 and TRBJ2-3; D is possibly TRBD1 (5 bases). Trimming cost V 5 bases and J 7 bases, with 10 bases left between them. In germline, CDR1 is DFQATT, CDR2 SNEGSKA (reference sequence). The CDR3 runs 11 residues. CDR3 region: CSAPRQYTQYF. The CDR3, as DNA: TGCAGTGCTCCCCGACAGTATACGCAGTATTTT.

This chain connects TRBV19 to TRBJ1-2; D is perhaps TRBD1 (5 bases). The CDR3 has 12 residues. V was clipped by 3 bases and J by 7 bases, with 9 bases between them. Looked up from germline, CDR1 is LNHDA and CDR2 is SQIVND (reference sequence). CDR3 coding DNA: TGTGCCAGTAGTATGAGGAGGGGTGGCTACACCTTC. It specifies CASSMRRGGYTF.

A few counts support this clone. The chain recombines TRBV4-1 with TRBJ2-3; 12 nucleotides match TRBD2. Germline CDR1 is MGHRA and CDR2 is YSYEKL. V lost 4 bases, J lost 2 bases, and 4 bases stayed unmatched. The CDR3 is 16 amino acids. The CDR3 spells CASSPGLAGITDTQYF. The CDR3 DNA reads as TGCGCCAGCAGCCCCGGACTAGCGGGAATCACAGATACGCAGTATTTT.

The V and J genes are TRBV5-1 and TRBJ1-2; D might be TRBD1 (6 bases). The V gene's germline CDR1 is SGHRS and CDR2 YFSETQ. This CDR3 comprises 14 residues. V was cut by 0 bases and J by 5 bases, with 11 bases left in between. The CDR3 region has the DNA TGCGCCAGCAGCTTGGGGGGGCAGGGTTATGGCTACACCTTC. The encoded protein is CASSLGGQGYGYTF.

V usage is TRBV10-2 and J usage is TRBJ2-1; TRBD1 might be the D (5 bases). The CDR3 extends over 13 amino acids. Trimming stripped 2 bases from V and 16 bases from J, with 18 bases between. CDR1 WSHSY and CDR2 SAAADI come from the germline V gene. The CDR3 sequence: CASSEQGSLGGFF. In nucleotides, the CDR3 is TGCGCCAGCAGTGAGCAGGGAAGCCTCGGTGGTTTCTTC.

V is TRBV27 and J is TRBJ1-3, with a tentative D call TRBD1 (5 bases). The germline CDR1 and CDR2 sequences are MNHEY and SMNVEV (reference sequence). CDR3 size: 16 residues. With 2 bases removed from V and 0 bases from J, the gap between germline ends came to 11 bases. CDR3 loop: CASSLGARSSGNTIYF. The CDR3 nucleotides are TGTGCCAGCAGTTTAGGGGCCAGGAGCTCTGGAAACACCATATATTTT.

The CDR3 sequence is CARSKKTGTGEIQPQHF. The CDR3 DNA sequence: TGTGCCAGAAGCAAAAAAACCGGGACAGGGGAGATTCAGCCCCAGCATTTT. This chain uses TRBV5-3 with TRBJ1-5; 10 positions agree with TRBD1. TRBV5-3 is an open reading frame whose function is uncertain. Losses at the gene ends were 4 bases for V and 6 bases for J; bases not matched to a gene: 13. This CDR3 region has 17 residues.

The V and J genes are TRBV7-2 and TRBJ2-1; 11 bases match TRBD2. V shed 3 bases, J shed 7 bases, and the junction held 5 bases outside the gene matches. There are 15 residues in the CDR3. The germline gives CDR1 SGHTA, CDR2 FQGNSA. CDR3 protein: CASSFLAGGGNEQFF. The CDR3 DNA reads as TGTGCCAGCAGCTTCCTAGCGGGGGGCGGTAATGAGCAGTTCTTC.

The V call is TRBV2, the J call TRBJ2-1; 7 positions agree with TRBD2. Germline V gene data show CDR1 as SNHLY and CDR2 as FYNNEI. The ends lost 3 bases at V and 4 bases at J; junction bases unmatched: 3. CDR3 size: 14 residues. In nucleotides, the CDR3 is TGTGCCAGCAGTGAGAGGACTAGATACAATGAGCAGTTCTTC. Protein: CASSERTRYNEQFF. Drawing the rest from reference TRBV2 and TRBJ2-1, the complete variable domain is EPEVTQTPSHQVTQMGQEVILRCVPISNHLYFYWYRQILGQKVEFLVSFYNNEISEKSEIFDDQFSVERPDGSNFTLKIRSTKLEDSAMYFCASSERTRYNEQFFGPGTRLTVL.

The chain employs TRBV7-9 and TRBJ1-3; 7 bases line up with TRBD1. The V segment lost 3 bases and the J segment 2 bases; nucleotides outside the gene matches: 7. Germline CDR1 and CDR2: SEHNR and FQNEAQ (reference sequence). The CDR3 loop spans 16 amino acids. In DNA, the CDR3 is TGTGCCAGCAGCTTTAACAGGGGTGGGACTGGAAACACCATATATTTT. Its protein is CASSFNRGGTGNTIYF.